The rows below give T cell receptor beta chains drawn from one sample of a study of blood T cell repertoires in COVID-19. TCRdb keeps only in-frame clones here, not all; method: immunoSEQ multiplex PCR. The data show some 97,000 clones, with approximately 90% seen just once and 5% to 6.5% held by the top ten. Sequencing used peripheral blood. The origin of the receptors is a middle-aged man with acute or convalescent COVID-19. CDR3s include the opening cysteine and the closing phenylalanine or tryptophan. The D gene is left open where the match is weak. Clone size appears in some rows only: once, few, many, or a class for an expanded clone.

V	D	size	J	DNA	CDR3
TRBV6-5	TRBD1	-	TRBJ1-1	TGTGCCAGCAGTTCGCGGACAGGGAACACTGAAGCTTTCTTT	CASSSRTGNTEAFF
TRBV12-3/TRBV12-4	-	-	TRBJ1-2	TGTGCCAGCAGCCTCCAGGGATCGAATGGCTACACCTTC	CASSLQGSNGYTF
TRBV5-1	-	-	TRBJ1-2	TGCGCCAGCAGCTTCTCCTTAGACTATGGCTACACCTTC	CASSFSLDYGYTF
TRBV4-1	-	-	TRBJ1-4	TGCGCCAGCAGCCATTACCTGACAGGCCTTGAAAAACTGTTTTTT	CASSHYLTGLEKLFF
TRBV2	TRBD1	once	TRBJ2-2	TGTGCCAGCAGTGGGCCGGGACAGGGAGGCACCGGGGAGCTGTTTTTT	CASSGPGQGGTGELFF
TRBV6-4	-	-	TRBJ2-2	TGTGCCAGCAGTGACGTTAGGCCGGGATACCCCGGGGAGCTGTTTTTT	CASSDVRPGYPGELFF
TRBV5-1	TRBD1	-	TRBJ1-4	TGCGCCAGCAGCTGGGGACAGACTAATGAAAAACTGTTTTTT	CASSWGQTNEKLFF
TRBV5-1	-	-	TRBJ2-2	TGCGCCAGCAGCTTGTCTGTGACCGGGGAGCTGTTTTTT	CASSLSVTGELFF
TRBV28	-	-	TRBJ2-7	TGTGCCAGCAGTTTATTTAATTACGAGCAGTACTTC	CASSLFNYEQYF
TRBV2	-	-	TRBJ2-3	TGTGCCAGCAAGCCGAACCCTAGCACAGATACGCAGTATTTT	CASKPNPSTDTQYF
TRBV4-1	TRBD2	-	TRBJ2-5	TGCGCCAGCAGCCAAGGTTGGACTAGGGTCCAAGAGACCCAGTACTTC	CASSQGWTRVQETQYF
TRBV6-5	TRBD1	-	TRBJ2-5	TGTGCCAGCAGTCGGCCAACAGGGGCCCAAGAGACCCAGTACTTC	CASSRPTGAQETQYF
TRBV6-5	TRBD1	few	TRBJ1-1	TGTGCCAGTCACCGGACAGGGCGGGTGTTCTCTGAAGCTTTCTTT	CASHRTGRVFSEAFF
TRBV3-1/TRBV3-2	TRBD2	-	TRBJ2-3	TGTGCCAGCAGCCCAGCGGGAGAAAGGGGAGATACGCAGTATTTT	CASSPAGERGDTQYF
TRBV7-2	TRBD2	-	TRBJ2-1	TGTGCCAGCAGCTTAGCGACATTTCGACAGGGACTAGCGGGAGTCGGTGAGCAGTTCTTC	CASSLATFRQGLAGVGEQFF
TRBV5-1	TRBD2	-	TRBJ2-1	TGCGCCAGCTCTCCGACTAGCGGGAGTAGCGAGCAGTTCTTC	CASSPTSGSSEQFF
TRBV19	TRBD1	-	TRBJ1-1	TGTGCCAGCCGGGGACAGCGGCTGGCTGAAGCTTTCTTT	CASRGQRLAEAFF
TRBV10-3	-	-	TRBJ1-4	TGTGCCATCAGCGACAGATCTGCAACTAATGAAAAACTGTTTTTT	CAISDRSATNEKLFF